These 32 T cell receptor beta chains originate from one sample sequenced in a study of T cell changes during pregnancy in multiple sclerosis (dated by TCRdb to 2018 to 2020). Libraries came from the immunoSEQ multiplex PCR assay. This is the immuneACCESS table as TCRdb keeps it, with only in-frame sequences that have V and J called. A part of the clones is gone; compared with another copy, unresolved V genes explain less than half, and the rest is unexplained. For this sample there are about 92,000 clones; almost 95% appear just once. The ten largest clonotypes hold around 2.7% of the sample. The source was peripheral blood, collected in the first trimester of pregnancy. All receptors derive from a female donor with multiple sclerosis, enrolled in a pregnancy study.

The chain's CDR3 is CASSPGLAGGRSDNEQFF. In DNA form, the CDR3 reads TGTGCCAGCAGCCCGGGACTAGCGGGAGGAAGGTCCGACAATGAGCAGTTCTTC. The chain uses TRBV7-9 and TRBJ2-1; the match to TRBD2 covers 15 bases. CDR3 length: 18 amino acids. CDR1 is SEHNR and CDR2 is FQNEAQ in the germline V gene (reference sequence). With V trimmed by 5 bases and J by 5 bases, 10 bases remained unmatched.

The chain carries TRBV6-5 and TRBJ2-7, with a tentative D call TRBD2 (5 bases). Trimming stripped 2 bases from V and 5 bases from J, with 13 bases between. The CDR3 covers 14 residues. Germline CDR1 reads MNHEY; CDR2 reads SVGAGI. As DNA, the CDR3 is TGTGCCAGCAGTTACCGCCGAGGGCCTGACGAGCAGTACTTC. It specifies CASSYRRGPDEQYF.

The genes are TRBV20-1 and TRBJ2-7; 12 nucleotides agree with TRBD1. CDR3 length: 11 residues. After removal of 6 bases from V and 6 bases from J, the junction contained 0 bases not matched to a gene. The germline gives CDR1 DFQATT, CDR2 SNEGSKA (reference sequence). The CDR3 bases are TGCAGTGCGGGACAGGGGGCCGAGCAGTACTTC. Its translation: CSAGQGAEQYF.

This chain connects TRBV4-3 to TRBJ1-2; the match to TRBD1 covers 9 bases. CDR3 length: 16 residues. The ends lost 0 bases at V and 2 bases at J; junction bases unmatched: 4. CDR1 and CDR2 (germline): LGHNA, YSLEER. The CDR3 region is CASSQEGQGKNYGYTF. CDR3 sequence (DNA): TGCGCCAGCAGCCAAGAGGGACAGGGAAAAAACTATGGCTACACCTTC.

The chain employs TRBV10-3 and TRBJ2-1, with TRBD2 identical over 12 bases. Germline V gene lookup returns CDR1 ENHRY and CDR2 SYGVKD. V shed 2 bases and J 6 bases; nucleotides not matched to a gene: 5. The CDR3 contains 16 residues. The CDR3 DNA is TGTGCCATCAGTGAGCTACTAGCGGGGGGTAGCAATGAGCAGTTCTTC. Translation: CAISELLAGGSNEQFF.

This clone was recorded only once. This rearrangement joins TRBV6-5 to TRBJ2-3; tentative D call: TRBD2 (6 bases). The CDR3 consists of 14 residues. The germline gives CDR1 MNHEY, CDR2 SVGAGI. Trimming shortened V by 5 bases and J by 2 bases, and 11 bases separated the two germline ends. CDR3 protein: CASSDGDSTDTQYF. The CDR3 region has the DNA TGTGCCAGCAGTGACGGGGACTCCACAGATACGCAGTATTTT.

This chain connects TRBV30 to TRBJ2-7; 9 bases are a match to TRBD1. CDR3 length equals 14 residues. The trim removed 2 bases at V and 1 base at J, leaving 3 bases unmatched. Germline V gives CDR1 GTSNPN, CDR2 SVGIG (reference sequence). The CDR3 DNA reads TGTGCCTGGAGTCCGGGACAGGGTTCCTACGAGCAGTACTTC. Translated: CAWSPGQGSYEQYF.

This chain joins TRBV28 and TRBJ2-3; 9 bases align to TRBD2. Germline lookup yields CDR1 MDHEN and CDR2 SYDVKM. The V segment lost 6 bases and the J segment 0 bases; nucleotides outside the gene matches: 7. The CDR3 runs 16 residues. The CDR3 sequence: CASSPDSGRSTDTQYF. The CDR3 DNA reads TGTGCCAGCAGCCCCGATAGCGGGAGAAGCACAGATACGCAGTATTTT.

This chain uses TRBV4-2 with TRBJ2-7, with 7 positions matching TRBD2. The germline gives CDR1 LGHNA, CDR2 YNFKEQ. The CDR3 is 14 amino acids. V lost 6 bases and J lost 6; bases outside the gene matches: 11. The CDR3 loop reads CASSSRTSEGEQYF. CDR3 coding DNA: TGTGCCAGCAGTTCTAGGACTAGTGAGGGCGAGCAGTACTTC.

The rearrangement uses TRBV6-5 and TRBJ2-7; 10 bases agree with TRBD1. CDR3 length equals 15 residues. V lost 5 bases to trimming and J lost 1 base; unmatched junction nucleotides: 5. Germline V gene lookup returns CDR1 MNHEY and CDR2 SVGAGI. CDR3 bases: TGTGCCAGCAGTACCTGGACAGGGGGATCCTACGAGCAGTACTTC. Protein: CASSTWTGGSYEQYF.

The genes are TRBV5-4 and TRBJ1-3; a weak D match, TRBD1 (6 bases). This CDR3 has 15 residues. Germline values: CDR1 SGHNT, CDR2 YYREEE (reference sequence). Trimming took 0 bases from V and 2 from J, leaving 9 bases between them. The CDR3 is CASSLDRVAGNTIYF. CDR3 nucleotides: TGTGCCAGCAGCTTGGACAGGGTGGCTGGAAACACCATATATTTT. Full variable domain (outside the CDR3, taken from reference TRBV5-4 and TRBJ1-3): ETGVTQSPTHLIKTRGQQVTLRCSSQSGHNTVSWYQQALGQGPQFIFQYYREEENGRGNFPPRFSGLQFPNYSSELNVNALELDDSALYLCASSLDRVAGNTIYFGEGSWLTVV.

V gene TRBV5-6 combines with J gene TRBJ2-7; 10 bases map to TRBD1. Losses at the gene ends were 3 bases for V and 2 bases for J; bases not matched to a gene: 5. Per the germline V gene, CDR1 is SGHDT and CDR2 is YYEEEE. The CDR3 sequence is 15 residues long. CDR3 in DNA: TGTGCCAGCAGCTGGGAGGGACAGGGGACCTACGAGCAGTACTTC. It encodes CASSWEGQGTYEQYF.

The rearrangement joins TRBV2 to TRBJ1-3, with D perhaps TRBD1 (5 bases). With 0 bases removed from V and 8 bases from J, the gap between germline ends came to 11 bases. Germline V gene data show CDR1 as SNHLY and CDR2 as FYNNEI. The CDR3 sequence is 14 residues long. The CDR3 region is CASSEAGGLDTIYF. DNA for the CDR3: TGTGCCAGCAGTGAAGCGGGGGGTTTGGACACCATATATTTT.

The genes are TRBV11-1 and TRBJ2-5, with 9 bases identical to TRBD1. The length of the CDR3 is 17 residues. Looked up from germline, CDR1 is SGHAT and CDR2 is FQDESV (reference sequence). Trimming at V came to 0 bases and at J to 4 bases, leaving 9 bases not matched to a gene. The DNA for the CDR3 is TGTGCCAGCAGCTTAGCGGCGGGACAGGGCAACGGAGAGACCCAGTACTTC. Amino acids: CASSLAAGQGNGETQYF.

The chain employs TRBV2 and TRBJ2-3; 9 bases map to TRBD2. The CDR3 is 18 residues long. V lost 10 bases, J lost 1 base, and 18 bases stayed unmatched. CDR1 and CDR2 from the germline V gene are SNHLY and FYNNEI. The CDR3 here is CATAEGAGGSMGTDTQYF. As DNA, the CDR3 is TGTGCCACCGCGGAGGGGGCGGGAGGGTCGATGGGCACAGATACGCAGTATTTT.

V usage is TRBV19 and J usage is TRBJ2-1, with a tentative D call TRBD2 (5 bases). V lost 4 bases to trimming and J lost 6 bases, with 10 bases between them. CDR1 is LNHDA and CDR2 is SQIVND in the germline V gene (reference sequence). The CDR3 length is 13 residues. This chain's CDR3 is CASSTIATNEQFF. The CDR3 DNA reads TGTGCCAGTAGTACCATAGCGACCAATGAGCAGTTCTTC.

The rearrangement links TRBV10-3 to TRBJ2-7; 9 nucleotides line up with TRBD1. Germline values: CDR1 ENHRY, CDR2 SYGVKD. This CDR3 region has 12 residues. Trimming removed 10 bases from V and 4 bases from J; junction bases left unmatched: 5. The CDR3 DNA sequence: TGTGCCACGTCGACAGGGGGATACGAGCAGTACTTC. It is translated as CATSTGGYEQYF.

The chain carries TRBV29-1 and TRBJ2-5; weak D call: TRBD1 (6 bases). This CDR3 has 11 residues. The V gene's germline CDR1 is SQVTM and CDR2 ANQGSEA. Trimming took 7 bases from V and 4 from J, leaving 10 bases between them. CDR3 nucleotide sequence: TGCAGCGCCACAGGGTTAGAGACCCAGTACTTC. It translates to CSATGLETQYF. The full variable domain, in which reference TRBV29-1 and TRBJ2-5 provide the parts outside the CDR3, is SAVISQKPSRDICQRGTSLTIQCQVDSQVTMMFWYRQQPGQSLTLIATANQGSEATYESGFVIDKFPISRPNLTFSTLTVSNMSPEDSSIYLCSATGLETQYFGPGTRLLVL.

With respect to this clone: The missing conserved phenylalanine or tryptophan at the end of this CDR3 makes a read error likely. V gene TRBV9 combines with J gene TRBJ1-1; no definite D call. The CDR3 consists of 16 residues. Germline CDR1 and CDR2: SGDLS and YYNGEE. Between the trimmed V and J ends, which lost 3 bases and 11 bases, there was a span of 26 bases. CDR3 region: CASSASDLPSQRHAFL. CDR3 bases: TGTGCCAGCAGCGCGTCAGATTTGCCCTCCCAACGCCACGCTTTCCTT.

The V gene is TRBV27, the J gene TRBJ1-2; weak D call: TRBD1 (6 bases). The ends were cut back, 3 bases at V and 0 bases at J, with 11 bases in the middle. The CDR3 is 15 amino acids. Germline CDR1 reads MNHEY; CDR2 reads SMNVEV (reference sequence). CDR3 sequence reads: CASSFDRDTNYGYTF. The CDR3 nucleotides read TGTGCCAGCAGTTTCGATAGGGACACTAACTATGGCTACACCTTC.

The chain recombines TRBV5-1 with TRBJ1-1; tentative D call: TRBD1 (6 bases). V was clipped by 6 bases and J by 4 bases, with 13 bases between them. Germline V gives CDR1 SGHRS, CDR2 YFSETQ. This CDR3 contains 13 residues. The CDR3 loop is CASKGGQITEAFF. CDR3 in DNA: TGCGCCAGCAAGGGGGGGCAGATCACTGAAGCTTTCTTT.

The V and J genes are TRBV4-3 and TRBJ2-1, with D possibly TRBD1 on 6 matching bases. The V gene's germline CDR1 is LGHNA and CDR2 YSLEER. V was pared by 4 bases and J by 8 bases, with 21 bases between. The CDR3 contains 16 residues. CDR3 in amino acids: CASSLQGLRGGDEQFF. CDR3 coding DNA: TGCGCCAGCAGCCTTCAGGGGCTCAGGGGCGGCGATGAGCAGTTCTTC.

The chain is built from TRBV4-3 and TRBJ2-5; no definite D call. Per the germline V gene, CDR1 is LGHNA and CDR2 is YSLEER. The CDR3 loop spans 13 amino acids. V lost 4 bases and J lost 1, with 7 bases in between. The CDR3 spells CASSPRLQETQYF. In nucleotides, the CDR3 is TGCGCCAGCAGCCCCCGACTCCAAGAGACCCAGTACTTC.

CDR3 DNA sequence: TGTGCCAGTTGCCCCCTAGCGGGAGACACAGATACGCAGTATTTT. This codes for CASCPLAGDTDTQYF. This rearrangement joins TRBV21-1 to TRBJ2-3; the listed D gene, TRBD2, was not tested against the DNA. TRBV21-1 is a pseudogene segment. The CDR3 contains 15 residues.

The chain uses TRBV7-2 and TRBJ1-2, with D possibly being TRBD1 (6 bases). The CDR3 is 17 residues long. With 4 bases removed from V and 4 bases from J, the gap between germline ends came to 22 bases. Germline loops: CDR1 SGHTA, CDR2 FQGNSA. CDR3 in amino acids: CASSYKTQGINAYGYTF. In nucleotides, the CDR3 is TGTGCCAGCAGCTACAAGACTCAGGGGATCAACGCCTATGGCTACACCTTC.

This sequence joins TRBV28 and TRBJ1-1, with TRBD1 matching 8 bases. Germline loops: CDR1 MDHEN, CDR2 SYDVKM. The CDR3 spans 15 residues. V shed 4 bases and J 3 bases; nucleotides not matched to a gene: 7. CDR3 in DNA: TGTGCCAGCAGTTCCAGACAGGGGAAGGACACTGAAGCTTTCTTT. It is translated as CASSSRQGKDTEAFF.

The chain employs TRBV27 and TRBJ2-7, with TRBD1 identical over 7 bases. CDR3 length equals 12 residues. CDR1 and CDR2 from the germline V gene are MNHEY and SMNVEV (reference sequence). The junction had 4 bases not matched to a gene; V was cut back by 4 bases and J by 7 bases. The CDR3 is CASSSTGVEQYF. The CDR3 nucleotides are TGTGCCAGCAGTTCAACAGGGGTAGAGCAGTACTTC.

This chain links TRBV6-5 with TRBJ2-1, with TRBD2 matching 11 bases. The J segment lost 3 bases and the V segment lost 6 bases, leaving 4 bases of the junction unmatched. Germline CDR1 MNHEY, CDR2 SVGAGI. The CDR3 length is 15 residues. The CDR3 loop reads CASRGGLADYNEQFF. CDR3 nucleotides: TGTGCCAGCAGGGGGGGACTAGCGGACTACAATGAGCAGTTCTTC.

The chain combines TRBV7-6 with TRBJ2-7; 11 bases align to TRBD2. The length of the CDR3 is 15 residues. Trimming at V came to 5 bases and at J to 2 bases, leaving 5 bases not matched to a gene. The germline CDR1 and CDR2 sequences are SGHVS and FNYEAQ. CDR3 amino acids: CASSPLAGGTYEQYF. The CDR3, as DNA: TGTGCCAGCAGCCCTCTAGCGGGAGGCACCTACGAGCAGTACTTC.

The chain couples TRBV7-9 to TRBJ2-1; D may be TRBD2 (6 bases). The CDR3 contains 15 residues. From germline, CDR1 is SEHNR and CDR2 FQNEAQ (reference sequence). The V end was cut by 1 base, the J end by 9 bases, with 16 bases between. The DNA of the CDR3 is TGTGCCAGCAGCTTAGAACTCCTAGCGCGGGTTGAGCAGTTCTTC. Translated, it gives CASSLELLARVEQFF.

In nucleotides, the CDR3 is TGCAGCGTTGGGGCCGGTCGGAATGAGCAGTTCTTC. This codes for CSVGAGRNEQFF. J is TRBJ2-1 and V is TRBV29-1; no reliable D call. Looked up from germline, CDR1 is SQVTM and CDR2 is ANQGSEA. V was cut by 4 bases and J by 7 bases, with 11 bases left in between. This CDR3 is 12 amino acids long.

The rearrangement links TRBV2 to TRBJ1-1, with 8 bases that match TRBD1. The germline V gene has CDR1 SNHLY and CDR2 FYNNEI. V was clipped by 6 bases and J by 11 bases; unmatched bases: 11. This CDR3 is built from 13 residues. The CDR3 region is CASRYMDRAAAFF. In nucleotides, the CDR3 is TGTGCCAGCAGGTACATGGACAGGGCGGCGGCTTTCTTT.